This T cell receptor (beta chain) appears in the sequencing data of a study of blood T cell repertoires in COVID-19. Overall study: COVID-19 samples from acute and convalescent phases originated in the United States, Italy and Spain. PBMCs, B-cell-depleted T cells, or T cells were the source of the cDNA or gDNA that made up the material.

In the authors' workflow: For nucleated cells, counts were estimated from reference gene primer amplification. Only in-frame clones appear in the TCRdb table, and some are missing; sequencing was by immunoSEQ multiplex PCR. Clone size and the V and J calls come from that table; the DNA yielded D and trimming. The table includes approximately 150,000 clones, 80% to 90% detected once. Germline-derived CDR1 and CDR2 are SGHAT and FQNNGV. This CDR3 is built from 15 residues. The V gene lost 3 bases and the J gene lost 2 bases, with 10 bases spanning the gap. The V gene is TRBV11-2, the J gene TRBJ2-2; possible D gene TRBD1, 6 bases. The clonotype originates from a woman between 50 and 59 years old with active or convalescent COVID-19. Material: peripheral blood. The CDR3 region is CASSFTGGNTGELFF. CDR3 DNA sequence: TGTGCCAGCAGCTTCACTGGGGGCAACACCGGGGAGCTGTTTTTT. The full variable domain, completed using reference TRBV11-2 and TRBJ2-2, is EAGVAQSPRYKIIEKRQSVAFWCNPISGHATLYWYQQILGQGPKLLIQFQNNGVVDDSQLPKDRFSAERLKGVDSTLKIQPAKLEDSAVYLCASSFTGGNTGELFFGEGSRLTVL.